Here is one T cell receptor beta chain with its context. Its target is not known. The method was immunoSEQ multiplex PCR; TCRdb's version includes in-frame clones alone and lacks a portion of them. Here the sample spans millions of clones, roughly 94% being singletons. The naive CD8 fraction comprised CD45RO-negative cells positively selected for CCR7 and excluded terminally differentiated effector memory CD45RA+ cells. Trimming removed 4 bases from V and 9 bases from J; junction bases left unmatched: 9. Per germline, CDR1 PRHDT and CDR2 FYEKMQ (reference sequence). The CDR3 length is 13 residues. This sample was taken from a study of shared clonotypes between healthy human individuals. General study results and limits: An effect of sequencing depth on clonotype sharing among donors was expected.

This clonotype was sampled from a man aged 18 to 30 in good health. The sequenced sample consisted of naive CD8+ T cells sorted from blood. The chain has TRBV13 and TRBJ2-7; 7 bases fit TRBD2. The CDR3 nucleotides are TGTGCCAGCAGCTCCGACGCGGGAGAGGTGCAGTACTTC. It translates to CASSSDAGEVQYF.